The clone carrying this TCR beta chain was seen ten or more times. The time point denotes: persistent/refractory GD, antithyroid drugs over 5 years with positive TRAb. RNA extracted from PBMCs served as the sequencing template. Approximately 8.9-milliliter peripheral blood samples went into EDTA tubes. This sample was taken from a study of regulatory T cells in long-lasting Graves disease. Arm-PCR of CDR3 regions and iRepertoire HTBI primers were used to build TCR beta libraries. TCRdb processed the multiplex PCR reads anew with MiXCR; each CDR3 protein has one entry. The sample lists 400,000 to 450,000 distinct CDR3 sequences, about a quarter occurring once. V was shortened by 4 bases and J by 0 bases, with 16 bases between the two germline ends. From germline, CDR1 is MNHEY and CDR2 SVGEGT. This CDR3 has 16 amino acids.

The chain employs TRBV6-2 or TRBV6-3 and TRBJ2-7; D possibly corresponds to TRBD1 (6 bases). The receptor was derived from a female donor with Graves disease. The specimen was peripheral blood mononuclear cells (PBMCs), collected when the disease was refractory, from a patient treated with antithyroid drugs. The CDR3 loop is CASSSSRGSLSYEQYF. Written as DNA, the CDR3 is TGTGCCAGCAGTTCCTCCAGGGGCTCCCTCTCCTACGAGCAGTACTTC.